This is a list of T cell receptor beta chains from one sample in a study of T cell repertoires in cytomegalovirus infection. TCRdb analysed the reads with MiXCR anew, one entry per CDR3 protein. The sample yields more than 400,000 distinct CDR3 sequences, around 27% seen once. Sequences were obtained from PBMCs. The receptors stem from a human donor in good health (CMV status not recorded). Some clones in this sample may be carry-over from other donors' samples. Each CDR3 is given with its conserved first and last residue. Fields, in order: J gene, V gene, clone size, D gene, CDR3 DNA, CDR3 protein. The D gene is left open where the match is weak. Expanded clones get a size class; other rows say once, few or many, or leave the size out.

TRBJ2-2 TRBV11-3 few NA TGTGCCAGCAGCTCCCGTCGGACCGGGGAGCTGTTTTTT CASSSRRTGELFF
TRBJ1-1 TRBV12-3/TRBV12-4 many NA TGTGCCAGCAGTCCACACCGGGACACTGAAGCTTTCTTT CASSPHRDTEAFF
TRBJ2-5 TRBV4-3 few NA TGCGCCAGCAGCCAAGATTGGACGGACCAAGAGACCCAGTACTTC CASSQDWTDQETQYF
TRBJ2-5 TRBV5-4 few NA TGTGCCAGCAGCCCTGTGGCAGGGACCCAAGAGACCCAGTACTTC CASSPVAGTQETQYF
TRBJ2-1 TRBV7-2 many TRBD2 TGTGCCAGCAGGGGAGGGCCCAGCTCCTACAATGAGCAGTTCTTC CASRGGPSSYNEQFF
TRBJ2-2 TRBV27 NA NA TGTGCCAGCAGTTTAAATGCAGTCGGGGAGCTGTTTTTT CASSLNAVGELFF
TRBJ1-2 TRBV5-8 NA NA TGTGCCAGCAGCTTGGCCGGAGACAGGCCTCACTATGGCTACACCTTC CASSLAGDRPHYGYTF
TRBJ2-1 TRBV7-4 NA NA TGTGCCAGCAGCTTAGCGCCCCGGGACAATGAGCAGTTCTTC CASSLAPRDNEQFF
TRBJ2-1 TRBV6-1 NA TRBD2 TGTGCCAGCAGTTCCGTAACTAGCGGGACAAGGGAGCAGTTCTTC CASSSVTSGTREQFF
TRBJ1-1 TRBV15 NA NA TGTGCCACCAGCAGAGATGGGGGGAAGAACACTGAAGCTTTCTTT CATSRDGGKNTEAFF
TRBJ2-3 TRBV3-1 NA NA TGTGCCAGCAGCCACGGGTGGACAGACACAGATACGCAGTATTTT CASSHGWTDTDTQYF
TRBJ2-3 TRBV4-1 many NA TGCGCCAGCAGCCAAATGGACCTGAACACAGATACGCAGTATTTT CASSQMDLNTDTQYF
TRBJ2-1 TRBV7-2 few NA TGTGCCAGCAGCTTAGCGTCCCGGACCTGGCTGTTCTTC CASSLASRTWLFF
TRBJ2-5 TRBV7-2 NA TRBD1 TGTGCCAGCAGGAGGGGACAGGCATCTGGAGAGACCCAGTACTTC CASRRGQASGETQYF
TRBJ2-1 TRBV11-2 NA TRBD2 TGTGCCAGCAGCTTAATAGCGGGAGTAGTTAATGAGCAGTTCTTC CASSLIAGVVNEQFF
TRBJ1-2 TRBV14 NA TRBD1 TGTGCCAGCAGCCAGGGACAGCCCTCCTATGGCTACACCTTC CASSQGQPSYGYTF
TRBJ2-3 TRBV5-4 NA NA TGTGCCAGCAGCTTCCTAGCCCTCAACACTAGCACAGATACGCAGTATTTT CASSFLALNTSTDTQYF
TRBJ1-2 TRBV6-5 NA NA TGTGCCAGCAGTTCCCGTCACCTAGATGGCTACACCTTC CASSSRHLDGYTF
TRBJ2-7 TRBV4-3 few NA TGCGCCAGCAGCCAAGTGGCTGACTCCCTGCACGAGCAGTACTTC CASSQVADSLHEQYF
TRBJ1-1 TRBV5-1 NA NA TGCGCCAGCAGGCCAATGGAGGGGAGCACTGAAGCTTTCTTT CASRPMEGSTEAFF
TRBJ1-3 TRBV4-3 NA NA TGCGCCAGCAGCCGCCACCAACAGGGCCCTGGAAGCACCATATATTTT CASSRHQQGPGSTIYF
TRBJ1-4 TRBV7-6 NA NA TGTGCCAGCAAGCGGGAACAGGAAGGGGTTTATGAAAAACTGTTTTTT CASKREQEGVYEKLFF
TRBJ2-5 TRBV20-1 NA TRBD2 TGCAGTGCTAGCGTGAGACTAGCGGGAGAGGAGACCCAGTACTTC CSASVRLAGEETQYF
TRBJ2-1 TRBV19 NA NA TGTGCCAGTAGTCCGGGGGTCGGGCTCGGGCAGTTCTTC CASSPGVGLGQFF
TRBJ2-7 TRBV7-9 NA NA TGTGCCAGCAGCCTGGACGGCCCCACCGACGAGCAGTACTTC CASSLDGPTDEQYF
TRBJ1-2 TRBV10-3 few TRBD1 TGTGCCATCAGTGATTCGACAGGGGCGTTCTATGGCTACACCTTC CAISDSTGAFYGYTF
TRBJ2-4 TRBV7-2 many TRBD1 TGTGCCAGCAGCCAACGGACAGGCCTAGCCAAAAACATTCAGTACTTC CASSQRTGLAKNIQYF
TRBJ1-5 TRBV2 NA TRBD1 TGTGCCAGCAGCGGACAGGGCCCCTACAATCAGCCCCAGCATTTT CASSGQGPYNQPQHF
TRBJ2-1 TRBV28 NA TRBD2 TGTGCCAGCACCCTAGCGGCCTACATCGATGAGCAGTTCTTC CASTLAAYIDEQFF
TRBJ2-1 TRBV7-2 many TRBD2 TGTGCCAGCAGCTTTGGGGGGGTGACTGAGCAGTTCTTC CASSFGGVTEQFF
TRBJ2-3 TRBV12-3/TRBV12-4 NA NA TGTGCCAGCAGTTTGTACATAGGTCACACAGATACGCAGTATTTT CASSLYIGHTDTQYF
TRBJ1-1 TRBV5-6 many TRBD1 TGTGCCAGCAGCTTGCGGGACAGGGGCACTGAAGCTTTCTTT CASSLRDRGTEAFF
TRBJ2-7 TRBV28 NA TRBD2 TGTGCCAGCAGTAGGAGCGGGAGCGCATCCTACGAGCAGTACTTC CASSRSGSASYEQYF
TRBJ2-7 TRBV28 NA TRBD2 TGTGCCAGCAGTTCCGCCGGGACTAGCGGGAGCTACGAGCAGTACTTC CASSSAGTSGSYEQYF
TRBJ1-3 TRBV7-6 NA NA TGTGCCAGCAGCTTAGAACAGCCCGTCAGCTCTGGAAACACCATATATTTT CASSLEQPVSSGNTIYF
TRBJ2-1 TRBV5-1 few TRBD2 TGCGCCAGCAGCTTCGAGGACGGGAGGGATGAGCAGTTCTTC CASSFEDGRDEQFF
TRBJ2-1 TRBV23-1 NA NA TGCGCCAGCAGTCAAGAGATGGGACAGGACGTGCCCGGGACTAGAATCAATGAGCAGTTCTTC CASSQEMGQDVPGTRINEQFF
TRBJ2-5 TRBV19 NA TRBD2 TGTGCCAGTAGTATGTCTGCGGGAGTAGCTGAGACCCAGTACTTC CASSMSAGVAETQYF
TRBJ1-2 TRBV7-2 many NA TGTGCCAGCAACCAACAGGGTCTCCGTGGCTACACCTTC CASNQQGLRGYTF
TRBJ2-1 TRBV6-6 few NA TGTGCCAGCAGTTATACTGTGTCTGATGAGCAGTTCTTC CASSYTVSDEQFF
TRBJ2-3 TRBV7-6 NA NA TGTGCCAGCAGCCCGGCTCCTGATACGCAGTATTTT CASSPAPDTQYF
TRBJ2-3 TRBV27 NA NA TGTGCCAGCACCGGTTTGTCCACAGATACGCAGTATTTT CASTGLSTDTQYF
TRBJ1-5 TRBV5-5 NA NA TGTGCCAGCAGCTTCAACAGCGACAATCAGCCCCAGCATTTT CASSFNSDNQPQHF
TRBJ2-2 TRBV7-2 few NA TGTGCCAGCAGCCGATATATGGCCGGGGAGCTGTTTTTT CASSRYMAGELFF
TRBJ2-3 TRBV7-2 NA NA TGTGCCAGCAGCCCCTGGACGCGAACGCGGACAGATACGCAGTATTTT CASSPWTRTRTDTQYF
TRBJ1-1 TRBV6-5 many NA TGTGCCAGCAGTTACTTGGGACGGACTGAAGCTTTCTTT CASSYLGRTEAFF
TRBJ2-1 TRBV7-9 NA TRBD2 TGTGCCAGCAGCCGACCGAGCGGGAGGGGCAATGAGCAGTTCTTC CASSRPSGRGNEQFF
TRBJ2-3 TRBV20-1 NA TRBD2 TGCAGTGCTCCCCTTAGCGGGCAAGACTGGAGATCCCCCACAGATACGCAGTATTTT CSAPLSGQDWRSPTDTQYF
TRBJ2-1 TRBV7-3 many NA TGTGCCAGCAGCTTGGGGTTAACAGGGTTGAATGAGCAGTTCTTC CASSLGLTGLNEQFF
TRBJ1-5 TRBV5-8 NA NA TGTGCCAGCAGCTTAGGAATAGTGGGGGGAAGCAATCAGCCCCAGCATTTT CASSLGIVGGSNQPQHF